This T cell receptor (beta chain) was documented in a study of cytomegalovirus exposure and HLA in healthy donors. Primers: 60 Vbeta forward and 13 Jbeta reverse. Clones were read by immunoSEQ multiplex PCR, and TCRdb kept only the in-frame ones, dropping some. The sample gives 100,000 or so clones, more than 60% of which show up once; roughly 2.1% is in the top ten. Only a few counts were recorded for this clone. The sample taken for sequencing was PBMCs. This TCR came from a man aged 30 to 45 in good health and CMV-seronegative.

The chain's CDR3 is CASAPGQGTYEQYF. The CDR3 DNA follows: TGTGCCAGCGCCCCGGGACAGGGGACCTACGAGCAGTACTTC. The chain joins TRBV6-5 to TRBJ2-7, with 10 positions matching TRBD1. V lost 8 bases and J lost 2; bases outside the gene matches: 6. Germline V gene sequence: CDR1 MNHEY, CDR2 SVGAGI. This CDR3 contains 14 residues.